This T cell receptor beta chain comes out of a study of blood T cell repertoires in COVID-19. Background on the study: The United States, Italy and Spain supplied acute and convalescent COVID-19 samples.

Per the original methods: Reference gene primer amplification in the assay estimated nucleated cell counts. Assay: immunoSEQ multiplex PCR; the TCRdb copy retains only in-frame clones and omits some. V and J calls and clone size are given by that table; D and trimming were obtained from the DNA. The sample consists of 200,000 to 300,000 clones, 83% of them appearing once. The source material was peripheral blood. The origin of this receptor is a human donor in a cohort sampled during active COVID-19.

This chain's CDR3 is CASSREGRAEFF. The CDR3, as DNA: TGCGCCAGCAGCAGGGAGGGCAGGGCGGAGTTCTTC. The rearrangement uses TRBV5-1 and TRBJ2-1; 7 positions agree with TRBD2. The V and J ends lost 4 bases and 14 bases, in that order; junction bases with no gene match: 9. This CDR3 is 12 amino acids long. CDR1 is SGHRS and CDR2 is YFSETQ in the germline V gene.